A selection of T cell receptor beta chains follows, all from one sample in a study of CD8 T cells in ankylosing spondylitis. One entry per CDR3 protein results from TCRdb running MiXCR on the 5' RACE reads. The table includes fewer than 400,000 distinct CDR3 sequences, about a fifth detected once. The sequenced sample was blood, either unsorted or a sorted T cell fraction (not recorded which). The receptors were sampled from a male donor with ankylosing spondylitis. The CDR3 runs from the conserved cysteine through the conserved F or W. Fields, in order: V gene, J gene, D gene, clone size, CDR3 protein, CDR3 DNA. D genes are given only for firm matches. Only some rows state a clone size, as once, few, many or a class for expanded clones.

>TRBV20-1|TRBJ2-1|-|few
CSAPGTLSYNEQFF
TGCAGTGCTCCCGGGACTCTCAGCTACAATGAGCAGTTCTTC
>TRBV20-1|TRBJ2-3|TRBD2|few
CSALTPSGRGTDTQYF
TGCAGTGCGCTGACTCCCAGCGGGAGGGGCACAGATACGCAGTATTTT
>TRBV20-1|TRBJ1-6|-|-
CSAQGLTGYSPLHF
TGCAGTGCTCAGGGCCTGACAGGCTATTCACCCCTCCACTTT
>TRBV30|TRBJ2-2|TRBD2|-
CAWTLAGASGELFF
TGTGCCTGGACACTAGCGGGAGCCTCCGGGGAGCTGTTTTTT
>TRBV5-1|TRBJ2-1|TRBD2|-
CASSPLTGTSVYNEQFF
TGCGCCAGCAGCCCCCTAACCGGGACTAGCGTCTACAATGAGCAGTTCTTC
>TRBV5-1|TRBJ2-3|TRBD2|-
CASSSLAGAADTQYF
TGCGCCAGCAGCTCGCTGGCGGGAGCGGCAGATACGCAGTATTTT
>TRBV6-2/TRBV6-3|TRBJ1-2|-|many
CASSYGQYYTF
TGTGCCAGCAGTTACGGGCAGTACTACACCTTC
>TRBV9|TRBJ2-7|TRBD2|many
CASSRAGNEQYF
TGTGCCAGCAGCCGAGCGGGAAACGAGCAGTACTTC
>TRBV5-4|TRBJ1-4|-|few
CASSLQDATNEKLFF
TGTGCCAGCAGCTTGCAAGATGCAACTAATGAAAAACTGTTTTTT
>TRBV10-3|TRBJ2-1|TRBD2|few
CAISDPNRHLRGDNEQFF
TGTGCCATCAGTGACCCTAATCGACACCTCCGGGGGGACAATGAGCAGTTCTTC
>TRBV11-1|TRBJ2-1|-|many
CASSKDGGPFQNEQFF
TGTGCCAGCTCCAAAGATGGGGGGCCCTTTCAGAATGAGCAGTTCTTC
>TRBV6-2/TRBV6-3|TRBJ1-6|-|-
CASSIAPGRSLGSPLHF
TGTGCCAGCAGTATCGCCCCCGGGAGGTCCCTTGGTTCACCCCTCCACTTT
>TRBV5-4|TRBJ2-3|-|few
CASSPDYRQQYF
TGTGCCAGCAGCCCGGACTACCGTCAGCAGTATTTT
>TRBV27|TRBJ2-7|-|few
CASSLGRGGEQYF
TGTGCCAGCAGTTTAGGCAGGGGGGGCGAGCAGTACTTC
>TRBV5-1|TRBJ2-7|-|-
CASSPRQELRVQYF
TGCGCCAGCAGCCCCCGACAGGAACTACGAGTGCAGTACTTC
>TRBV7-9|TRBJ1-4|-|few
CASSLVEGMGKLFF
TGTGCCAGCAGCTTAGTCGAGGGAATGGGAAAACTGTTTTTT
>TRBV6-1|TRBJ2-1|-|-
CASSHQGGSYNEQFF
TGTGCCAGCAGCCACCAGGGGGGCTCCTACAATGAGCAGTTCTTC
>TRBV2|TRBJ2-7|-|-
CASSAVRLSYEQYF
TGTGCCAGCAGTGCCGTCAGACTTAGCTACGAGCAGTACTTC
>TRBV2|TRBJ1-5|-|-
CASRSRDNGNQPQHF
TGTGCCAGCAGGTCGAGGGACAACGGCAATCAGCCCCAGCATTTT
>TRBV5-1|TRBJ2-1|TRBD2|-
CASSLTRLAAQSEQFF
TGCGCCAGCAGCTTGACGAGACTAGCGGCCCAGAGTGAGCAGTTCTTC
>TRBV28|TRBJ2-1|TRBD2|many
CASSLAGDSYNEQFF
TGTGCCAGCAGTTTGGCGGGAGACTCCTACAATGAGCAGTTCTTC
>TRBV5-1|TRBJ2-1|TRBD2|-
CASSLSGRVVDEQFF
TGCGCCAGCAGCCTTAGCGGGAGGGTCGTGGATGAGCAGTTCTTC
>TRBV5-1|TRBJ1-6|TRBD1|-
CASSDRQGNDSPLHF
TGCGCCAGCAGCGACCGACAGGGGAATGATTCACCCCTCCACTTT
>TRBV6-5|TRBJ2-7|TRBD2|-
CASSYSKGAGEQYF
TGTGCCAGCAGTTACTCCAAGGGAGCGGGGGAGCAGTACTTC
>TRBV7-3|TRBJ2-3|TRBD2|-
CASSLSGTSVDTQYF
TGTGCCAGCAGCCTCTCCGGGACTAGCGTGGATACGCAGTATTTT
>TRBV20-1|TRBJ1-5|-|-
CSARAANQPQHF
TGCAGTGCTAGAGCCGCAAATCAGCCCCAGCATTTT
>TRBV5-1|TRBJ2-7|-|many
CASSLQGYEQYF
TGCGCCAGCAGCTTACAGGGCTACGAGCAGTACTTC
>TRBV20-1|TRBJ2-5|-|-
CSANIIRAQYF
TGCAGTGCTAATATAATCAGGGCCCAGTACTTC
>TRBV29-1|TRBJ1-1|-|many
CSVGPPHTEAFF
TGCAGCGTCGGGCCCCCCCACACTGAAGCTTTCTTT
>TRBV29-1|TRBJ1-4|-|-
CSVLGNEKLFF
TGCAGCGTTTTAGGGAATGAAAAACTGTTTTTT
>TRBV28|TRBJ2-7|-|few
CASNSYGGTDRSPYEQYF
TGTGCCAGCAACTCATATGGAGGGACTGACCGCAGTCCCTACGAGCAGTACTTC
>TRBV5-6|TRBJ2-1|-|few
CASSWRDAAYNEQFF
TGTGCCAGCAGCTGGAGGGACGCAGCCTACAATGAGCAGTTCTTC
>TRBV15|TRBJ1-1|TRBD1|-
CATSRGNRGLEAFF
TGTGCCACCAGCAGAGGGAACAGGGGGCTAGAAGCTTTCTTT
>TRBV20-1|TRBJ2-7|-|-
CSASRQGLISYEQYF
TGCAGTGCTAGCCGACAGGGACTGATTTCCTACGAGCAGTACTTC
>TRBV12-3/TRBV12-4|TRBJ1-1|-|few
CASNPPGSSLTEAFF
TGTGCCAGCAACCCGCCCGGCAGTAGTTTAACTGAAGCTTTCTTT
>TRBV7-8|TRBJ2-1|-|few
CASSLVGRQRYYNEQFF
TGTGCCAGCAGCCTCGTAGGCAGACAGCGTTACTACAATGAGCAGTTCTTC
>TRBV2|TRBJ2-7|-|-
CASSRGGNQYEQYF
TGTGCCAGCAGTCGGGGCGGCAACCAGTACGAGCAGTACTTC
>TRBV5-1|TRBJ2-7|-|-
CASSENSLTYEQYF
TGCGCCAGCAGCGAGAACAGCCTTACCTACGAGCAGTACTTC
>TRBV5-1|TRBJ1-1|TRBD1|-
CASSPDRVGTEAFF
TGCGCCAGCAGCCCCGACAGGGTTGGGACTGAAGCTTTCTTT